Below, one T cell receptor beta chain is given with its context. It has no known antigen specificity. Per-nucleotide qualities are absent, and no much larger clonotype sits a single base away. The source of the sample is a study of technical replicates of blood from a few donors (dated by TCRdb to 2016 to 2017). Libraries were prepared through the immunoSEQ multiplex PCR assay. TCRdb carries this immuneACCESS record with in-frame sequences only. Its versions omit some clonotypes, under half of them owing to an unresolved V gene in the studies checked, with the rest unexplained. This sample gives 80,000 to 100,000 clones in total; 95% of them show up just once. The ten largest clones represent more than 0.2% of the sample. Between the V and J ends, shortened by 5 bases and 7 bases respectively, the junction contains 18 bases. The CDR3, from cysteine to phenylalanine, totals 15 residues. Only CDR3 DNA is held: 45 bases, read in frame from base 1. For CDR1 and CDR2, the germline V gene (reference sequence) lists LNHDA and SQIVND.

The TCR comes from a human donor in good health. The rearrangement joined TRBV19 to TRBJ2-4; the D gene cannot be resolved reliably. Sequenced material: T cells isolated from PBMCs. The CDR3 sequence is CASSPRSLLENIQYF. The nucleotide sequence is TGTGCCAGTAGTCCCCGATCCCTCCTAGAGAACATTCAGTACTTC.